The 10 T cell receptor beta chains below were found in one sample sequenced in a study of beta chain features in type 1 diabetes. The sequenced template was cDNA made from the entire isolated RNA. Assay used: immunoSEQ multiplex PCR; TCRdb lists only in-frame clones, some missing. The data hold around 250,000 clones, with under 70% observed a single time. The sequenced sample was naive CD4+ T cells from blood. The receptors shown here come from a man aged 25 to 40 in good health.

The chain carries TRBV5-1 and TRBJ2-7; D is unclear. There are 12 residues in the CDR3. CDR1 and CDR2 (germline): SGHRS, YFSETQ. The V end was cut by 3 bases, the J end by 4 bases, with 8 bases between. CDR3 in DNA: TGCGCCAGCAGCTCCCCCTCGTACGAGCAGTACTTC. It is translated as CASSSPSYEQYF.

V is TRBV10-3 and J is TRBJ2-3; D uncertain. V lost 4 bases, J lost 3 bases, and 8 bases lay in between. There are 13 residues in the CDR3. Per germline, CDR1 ENHRY and CDR2 SYGVKD. CDR3 nucleotides: TGTGCCATCAGTGTAAGCCCTACAGATACGCAGTATTTT. It specifies CAISVSPTDTQYF.

The J gene is TRBJ2-1, the V gene TRBV27; tentative D call: TRBD1 (6 bases). Looked up from germline, CDR1 is MNHEY and CDR2 is SMNVEV (reference sequence). Trimming stripped 2 bases from V and 0 bases from J, with 8 bases between. The length of the CDR3 is 15 residues. The CDR3 reads CASSLKGGSYNEQFF. The CDR3 nucleotides read TGTGCCAGCAGTTTAAAAGGGGGCTCCTACAATGAGCAGTTCTTC.

This clone occurred a few times. The chain carries TRBV29-1 and TRBJ2-1, with TRBD2 identical over 11 bases. CDR3 length: 15 amino acids. V was pared by 3 bases and J by 11 bases, with 12 bases of the junction left unmatched. Germline assignment: CDR1 SQVTM and CDR2 ANQGSEA. For the CDR3, the DNA is TGCAGCGTTGAGGTACTAGCGGGAGCCGTGGGTAAGCAGTTCTTC. Translating gives CSVEVLAGAVGKQFF.

V gene TRBV19 combines with J gene TRBJ2-1; D is unresolved. The germline V and J ends were trimmed by 3 bases and 3 bases, with 6 bases remaining between them. The CDR3 is 13 residues long. Germline V CDR1 and CDR2: LNHDA, SQIVND (reference sequence). The CDR3 loop is CASSIMSYNEQFF. The DNA for the CDR3 is TGTGCCAGTAGTATTATGAGCTACAATGAGCAGTTCTTC.

The chain uses TRBV29-1 and TRBJ2-1, with TRBD2 identical over 14 bases. V shed 2 bases, J shed 9 bases, and the junction held 3 bases outside the gene matches. Germline CDR1 is SQVTM and CDR2 is ANQGSEA. The CDR3 is made up of 14 amino acids. The CDR3 DNA is TGCAGCGTTGAAAGGGGACTAGCGGGGGTTGAGCAGTTCTTC. The encoded protein is CSVERGLAGVEQFF.

The chain uses TRBV5-6 and TRBJ1-1; D remains unclear. The CDR3 runs to 13 residues. Trimming cost V 0 bases and J 1 base, with 4 bases left between them. Germline CDR1 and CDR2: SGHDT and YYEEEE. In DNA, the CDR3 is TGTGCCAGCAGCTTGGCCAGGAACACTGAAGCTTTCTTT. Amino acids: CASSLARNTEAFF.

The genes are TRBV15 and TRBJ2-3; weak D call: TRBD2 (5 bases). V was shortened by 1 base and J by 1 base, with 12 bases between the two germline ends. Germline lookup yields CDR1 LNHNV and CDR2 YYDKDF (reference sequence). CDR3 length equals 16 residues. The DNA for the CDR3 is TGTGCCACCAGCAGAGCTCTAGGTAGCGGCACAGATACGCAGTATTTT. Translated: CATSRALGSGTDTQYF.

The V call is TRBV6-1, the J call TRBJ2-3; 8 bases are shared with TRBD2. This CDR3 is 13 amino acids long. J gave up 2 bases and V 11 bases, and 6 bases lay outside the gene matches. Germline values: CDR1 MNHNS, CDR2 SASEGT. This CDR3 reads CASTSGNTDTQYF. The CDR3 nucleotides are TGTGCCTCCACTAGCGGTAACACAGATACGCAGTATTTT.

The gene calls are TRBV29-1 and TRBJ2-3; D is tentatively TRBD1 or TRBD2 (6 bases each). V was trimmed by 7 bases and J by 2 bases, leaving 13 bases between them. The CDR3 is made up of 13 amino acids. In germline, CDR1 is SQVTM, CDR2 ANQGSEA. CDR3 nucleotide sequence: TGCAGCGGGGTCGGGGGCTCCACAGATACGCAGTATTTT. Its translation: CSGVGGSTDTQYF.